The present T cell receptor (beta chain) was sequenced within a study of OX40 agonist ivuxolimab in advanced cancers. Study-wide context: Two patients with cutaneous melanoma and one with hepatocellular carcinoma, three in total, showed partial responses.

The study's findings and limits: Some nonresponders also had low normalized T-cell clonal expansion.

CDR1 is SGHTA, CDR2 FQGNSA, per germline. The CDR3 has 17 residues. The ends were cut back, 3 bases at V and 5 bases at J, with 23 bases in the middle. TCRdb keeps only in-frame clones here, not all; method: immunoSEQ multiplex PCR. This sample has 60,000 or so clones, with roughly 85% found just once. Note on this clone: Its cognate antigen is unknown.

The V and J genes are TRBV7-2 and TRBJ2-7; no definite D call. This TCR came from an adult with an advanced solid tumor such as melanoma, head and neck, liver or kidney cancer. The source was CD4+ or CD8+ T cells sorted from blood, collected in a trial of the OX40 agonist ivuxolimab. CDR3 in DNA: TGTGCCAGCAGCTTTGGCGGATCGGTATCCTATTGGAACGAGCAGTACTTC. Residues: CASSFGGSVSYWNEQYF.